This TCR beta chain was retrieved from a study of blood T cell repertoires in COVID-19. About the study: The origin of the acute and convalescent COVID-19 samples was the United States, Italy and Spain. In each case, the material was cDNA or gDNA derived from T cells, B-cell-depleted T cells, or PBMCs.

Original analysis: It was from reference gene primer amplification that nucleated cell counts were estimated. Sequenced by immunoSEQ multiplex PCR; TCRdb stores in-frame clones only, minus some. Clone size and V and J calls were adopted from that table, with D and trimming inferred from the DNA. The sample contains approximately 280,000 clones, approximately 85% of which appear only once. V was trimmed by 2 bases and J by 4 bases, leaving 15 bases between them. The CDR3 is 15 residues long. The V gene's germline CDR1 is SGHKS and CDR2 YYEKEE (reference sequence). This clonotype was sampled from a woman between 65 and 79 years old with acute or convalescent COVID-19. Sequences were obtained from peripheral blood. The chain combines TRBV5-5 with TRBJ1-2; D possibly corresponds to TRBD1 (5 bases). The CDR3 loop reads CASSLFDQGIYGYTF. The CDR3 nucleotides are TGTGCCAGCAGCTTATTCGACCAGGGTATCTATGGCTACACCTTC.